Listed below are T cell receptor beta chains from one sample, sequenced in a study of PD-L1 blockade in urothelial cancer. Method: immunoSEQ multiplex PCR; TCRdb's copy keeps in-frame clones and lacks some. The sample carries around 40,000 clones, roughly 89% recorded once. This sample comprised PBMCs, obtained around atezolizumab (anti-PD-L1) treatment. Receptors were obtained from a man in his 60s with urothelial cancer. CDR3s include the opening cysteine and the closing phenylalanine or tryptophan. Fields, in order: D gene, clone size, V gene, J gene, CDR3 DNA, CDR3 protein. A D gene is named only where the DNA matches it firmly. Clone size is stated in some rows and not others, as once, few, many or a class when expanded.

D: TRBD1; size: once; V: TRBV6-4; J: TRBJ2-2; DNA: TGTGCCAGCAGCAGACAGGGTGGCACCGGGGAGCTGTTTTTT; CDR3: CASSRQGGTGELFF
D: TRBD2; size: .; V: TRBV27; J: TRBJ2-3; DNA: TGTGCCAGCAGTTTGCAGCGGGAGTCGGGAGGTACGCAGTATTTT; CDR3: CASSLQRESGGTQYF
D: TRBD1; size: .; V: TRBV19; J: TRBJ1-5; DNA: TGTGCCGGCGGTGTAGGACAGGGAAATCAGCCCCAGCATTTT; CDR3: CAGGVGQGNQPQHF
D: .; size: few; V: TRBV9; J: TRBJ2-5; DNA: TGTGCCAGCAGCGCTGGGGGCGGTAGATTAGAGACCCAGTACTTC; CDR3: CASSAGGGRLETQYF
D: TRBD1; size: .; V: TRBV6-5; J: TRBJ1-4; DNA: TGTGCCAGCAGCTGGACAGGGGGCTGGGATGAAAAACTGTTTTTT; CDR3: CASSWTGGWDEKLFF
D: TRBD2; size: .; V: TRBV7-6; J: TRBJ2-1; DNA: TGTGCCAGCAGCTTAGAGGAGGGCGGGACTAGCGGGGGTAGGGAGCAGTTCTTC; CDR3: CASSLEEGGTSGGREQFF
D: TRBD1; size: .; V: TRBV19; J: TRBJ1-5; DNA: TGTGCCTCACAGGGGGCGCAGGTCAATCAGCCCCAGCATTTT; CDR3: CASQGAQVNQPQHF
D: TRBD1; size: .; V: TRBV19; J: TRBJ1-6; DNA: TGTGCCAGTAGACTGACAGGGAGGAATGATAATTCACCCCTCCACTTT; CDR3: CASRLTGRNDNSPLHF
D: TRBD1; size: .; V: TRBV14; J: TRBJ1-4; DNA: TGTGCCAGCAGCCCAGGGACAGGGAATGAAAAACTGTTTTTT; CDR3: CASSPGTGNEKLFF
D: TRBD2; size: .; V: TRBV9; J: TRBJ2-5; DNA: TGTGCCAGCACCTTCGGGGGGGGGCGGCAAGAGACCCAGTACTTC; CDR3: CASTFGGGRQETQYF
D: .; size: .; V: TRBV19; J: TRBJ1-2; DNA: TGTGCCAGTAGTAAGGCGGCCAACTATGGCTACACCTTC; CDR3: CASSKAANYGYTF